Shown below are 3 T cell receptor beta chains from a single sample sequenced in a study of blood T cell repertoires in COVID-19. Produced via immunoSEQ multiplex PCR; TCRdb's table is partial and in-frame only. The sample holds 200,000 to 250,000 clones, roughly 85% seen once. The sequenced sample was peripheral blood. These receptors all come from a man between 50 and 59 years old with COVID-19, enrolled during active disease.

The chain links TRBV5-4 to TRBJ2-3; TRBD2 aligns across 11 bases. This CDR3 comprises 17 residues. The trim removed 2 bases at V and 2 bases at J, leaving 7 bases unmatched. The V gene's germline CDR1 is SGHNT and CDR2 YYREEE (reference sequence). CDR3 region: CASSFTLAGGPTDTQYF. The DNA of the CDR3 is TGTGCCAGCAGCTTCACCCTAGCGGGGGGCCCCACAGATACGCAGTATTTT.

The CDR3 DNA reads TGTGCCAGTAGTCCCGGGGGGTTGAGCAATCAGCCCCAGCATTTT. It yields the protein CASSPGGLSNQPQHF. The rearrangement links TRBV19 to TRBJ1-5; a weak D match, TRBD1 (5 bases). Trimming took off 5 bases at V and 1 base at J, with 12 bases between the two ends. This CDR3 spans 15 amino acids. The germline gives CDR1 LNHDA, CDR2 SQIVND (reference sequence).

This sequence joins TRBV4-1 and TRBJ1-4; a weak D match, TRBD1 (5 bases). The V gene lost 0 bases and the J gene lost 7 bases, with 15 bases spanning the gap. Germline CDR1 is MGHRA and CDR2 is YSYEKL. This CDR3 has 16 amino acids. The CDR3 reads CASSQDLPTGSEKLFF. CDR3 DNA sequence: TGCGCCAGCAGCCAAGATCTCCCTACAGGTAGTGAAAAACTGTTTTTT.